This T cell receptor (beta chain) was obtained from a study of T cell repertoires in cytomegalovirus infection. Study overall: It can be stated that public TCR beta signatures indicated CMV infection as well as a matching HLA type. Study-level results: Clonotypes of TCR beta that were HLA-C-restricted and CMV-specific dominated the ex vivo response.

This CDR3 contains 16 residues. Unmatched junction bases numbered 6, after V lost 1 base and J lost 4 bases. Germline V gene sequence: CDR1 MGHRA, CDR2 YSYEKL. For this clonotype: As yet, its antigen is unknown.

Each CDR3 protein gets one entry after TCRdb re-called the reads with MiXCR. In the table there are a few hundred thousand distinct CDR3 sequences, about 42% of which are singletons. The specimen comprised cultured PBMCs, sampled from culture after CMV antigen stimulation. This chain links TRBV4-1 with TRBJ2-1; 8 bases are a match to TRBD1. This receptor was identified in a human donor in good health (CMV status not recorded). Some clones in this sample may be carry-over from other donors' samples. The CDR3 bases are TGCGCCAGCAGCCAAGCGACAGGGACAGGTTACAATGAGCAGTTCTTC. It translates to CASSQATGTGYNEQFF.